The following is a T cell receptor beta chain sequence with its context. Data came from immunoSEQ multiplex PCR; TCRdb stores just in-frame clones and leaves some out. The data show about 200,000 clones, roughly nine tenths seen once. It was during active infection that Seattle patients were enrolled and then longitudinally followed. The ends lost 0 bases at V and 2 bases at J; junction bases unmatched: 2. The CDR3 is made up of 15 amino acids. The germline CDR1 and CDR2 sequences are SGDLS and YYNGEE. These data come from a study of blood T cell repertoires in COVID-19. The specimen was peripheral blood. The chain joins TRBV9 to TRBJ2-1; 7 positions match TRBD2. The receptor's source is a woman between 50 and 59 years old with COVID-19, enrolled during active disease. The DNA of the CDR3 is TGTGCCAGCAGCGTAGGGGCGGGGGCCTACAATGAGCAGTTCTTC. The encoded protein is CASSVGAGAYNEQFF.